These 21 T cell receptor beta chains were sequenced from one sample in a study of cytomegalovirus exposure and HLA in healthy donors. PCR used 60 Vbeta primers and 13 Jbeta primers. Here immunoSEQ multiplex PCR was the method, and the copy in TCRdb shows in-frame clones only, minus some. Listed are about 130,000 clones; 2% falls within the top ten. The material sequenced was PBMCs. The receptors stem from a woman aged 55-69 years in good health and CMV-seronegative.

The gene calls are TRBV9 and TRBJ1-6; D not resolved. The CDR3 length is 15 residues. Germline CDR1 SGDLS, CDR2 YYNGEE. The V end was cut by 0 bases, the J end by 10 bases, with 14 bases between. CDR3 in DNA: TGTGCCAGCAGCGTAGCCGAGGGTCTAGGGTCACCCCTCCACTTT. Translation: CASSVAEGLGSPLHF.

V usage is TRBV30 and J usage is TRBJ2-6; tentatively, D is TRBD2 (5 bases). This CDR3 has 16 amino acids. The V end lost 3 bases, the J end lost 4 bases, and 16 bases lay between the germline ends. Germline loops: CDR1 GTSNPN, CDR2 SVGIG (reference sequence). CDR3 in DNA: TGTGCCTGGAGGGACTTGTTTGTAGGAGGGGCCAACGTCCTGACTTTC. Translation gives CAWRDLFVGGANVLTF.

V and J are TRBV4-2 and TRBJ2-1, with D unresolved. CDR1 is LGHNA and CDR2 is YNFKEQ in the germline V gene. This CDR3 contains 16 residues. The ends were cut back, 0 bases at V and 1 base at J, with 10 bases in the middle. The CDR3 reads CASSQDKPPSYNEQFF. CDR3 in DNA: TGTGCCAGCAGCCAAGATAAGCCACCATCCTACAATGAGCAGTTCTTC.

CDR3 in DNA: TGTGCCAGCAGCTCATTCGCGGGCCGGGGTGGAAATGAGCAGTTCTTC. Residues: CASSSFAGRGGNEQFF. The chain recombines TRBV7-6 with TRBJ2-1; D perhaps matches TRBD2 (5 bases). The CDR3 consists of 16 residues. The V end lost 4 bases, the J end lost 7 bases, and 20 bases lay between the germline ends. The germline gives CDR1 SGHVS, CDR2 FNYEAQ.

The chain is built from TRBV19 and TRBJ1-4; no firm D call. From germline, CDR1 is LNHDA and CDR2 SQIVND (reference sequence). The CDR3 extends over 14 amino acids. The germline V and J ends were trimmed by 5 bases and 6 bases, with 13 bases remaining between them. The CDR3 DNA follows: TGTGCCAGTAGTTACGGGGAGGCCCATGAAAAACTGTTTTTT. It specifies CASSYGEAHEKLFF.

The rearrangement joins TRBV7-8 to TRBJ2-3; 10 bases line up with TRBD2. V gave up 2 bases and J gave up 0 bases; unmatched junction bases: 5. This CDR3 contains 17 residues. From germline, CDR1 is SGHVS and CDR2 FQNEAQ. The CDR3 spells CASSLLAGGISTDTQYF. CDR3 DNA: TGTGCCAGCAGCTTATTAGCGGGGGGCATAAGCACAGATACGCAGTATTTT.

This chain connects TRBV9 to TRBJ2-5, with 13 nucleotides matching TRBD2. The end of the DNA is better explained by TRBJ2-7, so the J call may be wrong. The CDR3 loop spans 15 amino acids. The V gene's germline CDR1 is SGDLS and CDR2 YYNGEE. CDR3 amino acids: CASSPTSGGSYEQYF. The CDR3 nucleotides are TGTGCCAGCAGCCCGACTAGCGGGGGGTCCTACGAGCAGTACTTC.

This chain uses TRBV7-6 with TRBJ2-1; TRBD1 might be the D (5 bases). In germline, CDR1 is SGHVS, CDR2 FNYEAQ. The CDR3 extends over 15 amino acids. Trimming pared 1 base from V and 8 bases from J, leaving 15 bases between. CDR3 coding DNA: TGTGCCAGCAGCTTAGTAGGGTTAGGGGCAGATGAGCAGTTCTTC. Encoded protein: CASSLVGLGADEQFF.

The chain uses TRBV9 and TRBJ1-1; TRBD1 agrees at 8 bases. V dropped 3 bases and J dropped 10; count of bases not matched to a gene: 5. The CDR3 consists of 12 residues. In germline, CDR1 is SGDLS, CDR2 YYNGEE. The CDR3 DNA sequence: TGTGCCAGCAGCGGACAGGGGTTTCGAGCTTTCTTT. It is translated as CASSGQGFRAFF.

The rearrangement links TRBV6-1 to TRBJ2-1, with TRBD2 identical over 7 bases. The V gene end was trimmed by 6 bases and the J gene end by 7 bases; junction bases not matched to a gene: 9. CDR3 length: 14 residues. Germline V gives CDR1 MNHNS, CDR2 SASEGT. The CDR3 bases are TGTGCCAGCAGAAGGGATTGGGAGGGTAATGAGCAGTTCTTC. This gives the protein CASRRDWEGNEQFF.

As DNA, the CDR3 is TGCGCCAGCAGCTTGGTTACAGGGGTTGTTGGGGAGCTGTTTTTT. Amino acids: CASSLVTGVVGELFF. This chain connects TRBV5-1 to TRBJ2-2; TRBD1 matches at 7 bases. CDR1 and CDR2 from the germline V gene are SGHRS and YFSETQ. With 0 bases clipped from V and 8 bases from J, the junction kept 7 bases outside the gene matches. The CDR3 covers 15 residues.

The chain couples TRBV5-1 to TRBJ2-1; a possible D gene is TRBD2 (5 bases). Trimming stripped 3 bases from V and 5 bases from J, with 9 bases between. From germline, CDR1 is SGHRS and CDR2 YFSETQ. This CDR3 region has 13 residues. The CDR3 region is CASSSGDDNEQFF. The CDR3 DNA reads TGCGCCAGCAGCTCCGGGGATGACAATGAGCAGTTCTTC.

The chain combines TRBV27 with TRBJ1-5; tentatively, D is TRBD1 (5 bases). Trimming removed 5 bases from V and 5 bases from J, with 13 bases in between. CDR1 and CDR2 (germline): MNHEY, SMNVEV (reference sequence). The CDR3 has 14 residues. The CDR3 sequence: CASSPTDRDQPQHF. DNA of the CDR3: TGTGCCAGCAGTCCAACTGACAGAGATCAGCCCCAGCATTTT.

The V call is TRBV2, the J call TRBJ1-1; weak D call: TRBD1 (5 bases). Between the trimmed V and J ends, which lost 6 bases and 1 base, there was a span of 12 bases. The CDR3 is 14 residues long. From germline, CDR1 is SNHLY and CDR2 FYNNEI. The CDR3 protein is CASRLDTGNTEAFF. As DNA, the CDR3 is TGTGCCAGCAGGCTCGACACAGGGAACACTGAAGCTTTCTTT.

CDR3 sequence (DNA): TGTGCCAGCAGTGAGGGGGCGATGTCGGTCGGGAATTCACCCCTCCACTTT. It translates to CASSEGAMSVGNSPLHF. V gene TRBV2 combines with J gene TRBJ1-6; D perhaps matches TRBD1 (6 bases). Germline V CDR1 and CDR2: SNHLY, FYNNEI. V was shortened by 3 bases and J by 7 bases, with 19 bases between the two germline ends. CDR3 length equals 17 residues.

The V and J genes are TRBV9 and TRBJ1-1, with TRBD1 matching 7 bases. This CDR3 is 15 amino acids long. V was pared by 6 bases and J by 4 bases, with 12 bases of the junction left unmatched. Germline V gives CDR1 SGDLS, CDR2 YYNGEE. The DNA for the CDR3 is TGTGCCAGCACCCCACAGGGGAACGGAGTCACTGAAGCTTTCTTT. As protein: CASTPQGNGVTEAFF.

The chain couples TRBV28 to TRBJ1-4; TRBD1 matches at 9 bases. This CDR3 spans 14 amino acids. CDR1 and CDR2 from the germline V gene are MDHEN and SYDVKM. With V trimmed by 7 bases and J by 5 bases, 5 bases remained unmatched. This CDR3 is CASNTGGTNEKLFF. The CDR3 DNA reads TGTGCCAGCAATACAGGGGGCACCAATGAAAAACTGTTTTTT.

The chain is built from TRBV6-1 and TRBJ1-5; D possibly corresponds to TRBD1 (6 bases). Germline V lookup: CDR1 MNHNS, CDR2 SASEGT. The germline V and J ends were trimmed by 6 bases and 9 bases, with 12 bases remaining between them. There are 12 residues in the CDR3. Here the CDR3 DNA reads TGTGCCAGCAGACCTACAGGGCCGCCCCAGCATTTT. Protein product: CASRPTGPPQHF.

The chain joins TRBV19 to TRBJ2-3; no firm D call. The CDR3 contains 15 residues. The germline gives CDR1 LNHDA, CDR2 SQIVND (reference sequence). The ends were cut back, 6 bases at V and 0 bases at J, with 13 bases in the middle. The CDR3 region is CASSRRGPSTDTQYF. The CDR3 DNA sequence: TGTGCCAGTAGCAGACGAGGTCCTAGCACAGATACGCAGTATTTT.

This chain uses TRBV29-1 with TRBJ2-7; maybe TRBD2 (5 bases). CDR1 and CDR2 (germline): SQVTM, ANQGSEA. The V gene lost 4 bases and the J gene lost 8 bases, with 12 bases spanning the gap. This CDR3 is 11 amino acids long. CDR3 in DNA: TGCAGCGTTGGTCGGGGAAGTAAGCAGTACTTC. This encodes CSVGRGSKQYF.

The chain is built from TRBV27 and TRBJ1-5; D is unclear. The CDR3 spans 15 residues. The germline gives CDR1 MNHEY, CDR2 SMNVEV (reference sequence). With 0 bases removed from V and 3 bases from J, the gap between germline ends came to 9 bases. The DNA of the CDR3 is TGTGCCAGCAGTTTATCGAAACAGCCCAATCAGCCCCAGCATTTT. Protein sequence: CASSLSKQPNQPQHF.